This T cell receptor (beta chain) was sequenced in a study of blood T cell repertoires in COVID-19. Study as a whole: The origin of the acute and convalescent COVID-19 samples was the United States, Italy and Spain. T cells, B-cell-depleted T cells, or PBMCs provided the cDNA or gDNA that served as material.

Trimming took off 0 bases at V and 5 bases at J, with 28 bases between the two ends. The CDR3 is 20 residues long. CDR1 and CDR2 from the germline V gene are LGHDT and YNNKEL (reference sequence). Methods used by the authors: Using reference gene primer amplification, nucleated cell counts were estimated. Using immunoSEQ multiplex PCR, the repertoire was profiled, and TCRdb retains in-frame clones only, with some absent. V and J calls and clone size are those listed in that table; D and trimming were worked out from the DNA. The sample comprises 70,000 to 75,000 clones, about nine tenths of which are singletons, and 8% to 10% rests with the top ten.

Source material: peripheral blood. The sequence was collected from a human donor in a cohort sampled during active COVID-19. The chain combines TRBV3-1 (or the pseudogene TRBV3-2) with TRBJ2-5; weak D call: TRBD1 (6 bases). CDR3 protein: CASSQESRPPSRDIGETQYF. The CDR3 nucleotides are TGTGCCAGCAGCCAAGAAAGCCGGCCGCCTAGCCGGGACATAGGGGAGACCCAGTACTTC.